This T cell receptor beta chain comes out of a study of Graves' ophthalmopathy and Graves' hyperthyroidism. Study as a whole: Investigators collected peripheral blood at initial diagnosis, before any treatment was given.

The sample holds one count of this clonotype. Without the conserved terminal phenylalanine or tryptophan, this CDR3 likely stems from a read error. Amplification targeted the TCR beta CDR3 regions, with RNA transcripts as the source material. First-round RT-PCR employed HTBI primers, with a second-round multiplex PCR after it. TCRdb analysed the multiplex PCR reads with MiXCR anew, one entry per CDR3 protein. The data show about 640,000 distinct CDR3 sequences, about 38% seen once. Looked up from germline, CDR1 is DFQATT and CDR2 is SNEGSKA (reference sequence). Trimming removed 7 bases from V and 0 bases from J, with 7 bases in between. There are 13 residues in the CDR3. PBMCs were density-gradient isolated from 10 ml fresh blood.

This sequence originates from an adult man with Graves' ophthalmopathy. This rearrangement joins TRBV20-1 to TRBJ1-6, with D uncertain. The sample comprised peripheral blood. CDR3 residues: CSVRSSYNSPLHL. CDR3 in DNA: TGCAGTGTTAGGAGCTCCTATAATTCACCCCTCCACCTT.